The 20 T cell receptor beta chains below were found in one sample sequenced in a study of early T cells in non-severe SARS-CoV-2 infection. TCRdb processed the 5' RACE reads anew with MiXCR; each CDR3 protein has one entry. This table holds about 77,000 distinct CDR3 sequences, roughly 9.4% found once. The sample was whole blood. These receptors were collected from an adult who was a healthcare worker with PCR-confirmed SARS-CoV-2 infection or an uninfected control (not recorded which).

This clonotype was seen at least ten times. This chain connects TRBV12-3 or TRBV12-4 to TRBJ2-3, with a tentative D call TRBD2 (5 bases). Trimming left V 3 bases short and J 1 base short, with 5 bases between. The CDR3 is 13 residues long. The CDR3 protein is CASSFGGTDTQYF. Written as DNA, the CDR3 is TGTGCCAGCAGTTTCGGGGGCACAGATACGCAGTATTTT.

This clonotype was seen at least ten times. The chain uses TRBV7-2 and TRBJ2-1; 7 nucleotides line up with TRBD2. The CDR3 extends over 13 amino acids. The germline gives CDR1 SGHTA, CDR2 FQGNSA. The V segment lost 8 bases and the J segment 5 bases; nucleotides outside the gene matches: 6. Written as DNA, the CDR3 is TGTGCCAGCGCGAATGGGGGGGACAATGAGCAGTTCTTC. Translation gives CASANGGDNEQFF.

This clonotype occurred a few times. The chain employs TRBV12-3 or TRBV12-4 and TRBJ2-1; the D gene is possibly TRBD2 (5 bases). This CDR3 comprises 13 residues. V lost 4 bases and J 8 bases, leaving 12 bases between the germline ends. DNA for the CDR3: TGTGCCAGCAGTTACCCGGAGGTCGATGAGCAGTTCTTC. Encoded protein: CASSYPEVDEQFF.

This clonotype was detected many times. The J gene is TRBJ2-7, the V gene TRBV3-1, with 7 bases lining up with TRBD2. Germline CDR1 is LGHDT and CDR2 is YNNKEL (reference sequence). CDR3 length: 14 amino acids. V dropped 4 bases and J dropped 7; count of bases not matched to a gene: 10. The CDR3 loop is CASSPAGNLVEQYF. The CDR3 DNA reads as TGTGCCAGCAGCCCAGCGGGGAACCTCGTGGAGCAGTACTTC.

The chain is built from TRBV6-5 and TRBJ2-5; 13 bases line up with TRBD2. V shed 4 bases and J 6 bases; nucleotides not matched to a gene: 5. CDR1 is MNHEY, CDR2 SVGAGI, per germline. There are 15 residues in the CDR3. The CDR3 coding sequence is TGTGCCAGCAGTTCACTAGCGGGAGGGAGGCAGACCCAGTACTTC. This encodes CASSSLAGGRQTQYF.

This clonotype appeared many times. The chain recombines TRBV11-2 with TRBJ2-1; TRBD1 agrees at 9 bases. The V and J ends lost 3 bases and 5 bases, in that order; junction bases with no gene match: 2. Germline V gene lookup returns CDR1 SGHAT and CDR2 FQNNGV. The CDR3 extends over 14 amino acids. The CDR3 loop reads CASSFDRGNNEQFF. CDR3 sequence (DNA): TGTGCCAGCAGCTTCGACAGGGGGAACAATGAGCAGTTCTTC.

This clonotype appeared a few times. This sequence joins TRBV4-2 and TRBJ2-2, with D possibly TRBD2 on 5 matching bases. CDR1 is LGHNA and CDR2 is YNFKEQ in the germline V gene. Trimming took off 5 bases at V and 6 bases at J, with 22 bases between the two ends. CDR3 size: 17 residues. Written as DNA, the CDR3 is TGTGCCAGCAGCTATGAAACGGGGAGCGGACTGGCCGGGGAGCTGTTTTTT. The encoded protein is CASSYETGSGLAGELFF.

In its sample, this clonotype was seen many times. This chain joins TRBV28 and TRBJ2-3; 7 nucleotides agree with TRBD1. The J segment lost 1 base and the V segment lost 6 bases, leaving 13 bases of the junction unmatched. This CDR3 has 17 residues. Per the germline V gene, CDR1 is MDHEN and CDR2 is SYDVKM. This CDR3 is CASSPRVPQGGTDTQYF. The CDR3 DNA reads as TGTGCCAGCAGCCCCCGGGTGCCCCAGGGGGGCACAGATACGCAGTATTTT.

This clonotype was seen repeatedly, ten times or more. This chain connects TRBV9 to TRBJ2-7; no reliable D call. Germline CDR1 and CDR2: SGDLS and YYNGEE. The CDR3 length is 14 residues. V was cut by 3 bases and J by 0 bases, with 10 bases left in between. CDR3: CASSGIGSSYEQYF. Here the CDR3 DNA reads TGTGCCAGCAGCGGAATCGGCAGCTCCTACGAGCAGTACTTC.

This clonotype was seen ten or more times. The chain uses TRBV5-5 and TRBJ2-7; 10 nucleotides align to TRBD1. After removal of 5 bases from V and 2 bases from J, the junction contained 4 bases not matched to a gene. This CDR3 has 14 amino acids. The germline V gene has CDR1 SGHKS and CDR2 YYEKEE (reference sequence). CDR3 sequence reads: CASRTGTGAYEQYF. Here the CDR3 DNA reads TGTGCCAGCAGGACCGGGACAGGGGCCTACGAGCAGTACTTC.

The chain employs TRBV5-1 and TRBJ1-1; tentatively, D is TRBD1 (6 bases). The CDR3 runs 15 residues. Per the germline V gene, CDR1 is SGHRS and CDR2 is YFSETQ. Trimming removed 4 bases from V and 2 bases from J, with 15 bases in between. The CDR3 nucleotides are TGCGCCAGCAGCCTGGGGGCGACCTTAAACACTGAAGCTTTCTTT. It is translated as CASSLGATLNTEAFF.

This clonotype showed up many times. The CDR3 coding sequence is TGTGCCACCAGCATCCGCGGGCCAGGGGCGACTGAAGCTTTCTTT. Translation: CATSIRGPGATEAFF. The chain joins TRBV15 to TRBJ1-1, with D possibly being TRBD1 (6 bases). V was shortened by 4 bases and J by 5 bases, with 17 bases between the two germline ends. Germline-derived CDR1 and CDR2 are LNHNV and YYDKDF (reference sequence). This CDR3 has 15 residues.

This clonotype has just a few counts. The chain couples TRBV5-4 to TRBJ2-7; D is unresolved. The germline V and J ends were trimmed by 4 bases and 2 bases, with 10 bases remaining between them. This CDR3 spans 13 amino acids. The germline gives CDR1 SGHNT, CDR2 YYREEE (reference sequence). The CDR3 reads CASSHGSTYEQYF. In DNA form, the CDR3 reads TGTGCCAGCAGCCACGGATCCACCTACGAGCAGTACTTC.

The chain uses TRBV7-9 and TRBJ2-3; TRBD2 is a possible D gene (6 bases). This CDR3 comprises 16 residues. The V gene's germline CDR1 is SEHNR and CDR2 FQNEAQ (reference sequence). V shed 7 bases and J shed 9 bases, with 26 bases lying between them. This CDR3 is CASNYQGGTLRETQYF. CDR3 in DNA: TGTGCCAGCAACTACCAGGGCGGGACGCTCAGAGAAACGCAGTATTTT. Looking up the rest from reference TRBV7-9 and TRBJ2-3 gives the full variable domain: DTGVSQNPRHKITKRGQNVTFRCDPISEHNRLYWYRQTLGQGPEFLTYFQNEAQLEKSRLLSDRFSAERPKGSFSTLEIQRTEQGDSAMYLCASNYQGGTLRETQYFGPGTRLTVL.

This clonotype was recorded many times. In nucleotides, the CDR3 is TGTGCCAGCAGCCGAGGAGGGGGCCTCAATCAGCCCCAGCATTTT. Protein: CASSRGGGLNQPQHF. The chain employs TRBV5-5 and TRBJ1-5; 7 nucleotides align to TRBD1. There are 15 residues in the CDR3. CDR1 is SGHKS and CDR2 is YYEKEE in the germline V gene (reference sequence). V trimming: 4 bases; J trimming: 3 bases; junction bases outside the gene matches: 7.

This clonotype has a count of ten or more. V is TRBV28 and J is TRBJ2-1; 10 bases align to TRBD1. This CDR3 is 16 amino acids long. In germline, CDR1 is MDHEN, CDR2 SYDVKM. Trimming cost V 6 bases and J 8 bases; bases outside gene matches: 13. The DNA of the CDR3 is TGTGCCAGCAGCCCTGGGCAGACAGGGGGCATCGATGAGCAGTTCTTC. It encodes CASSPGQTGGIDEQFF.

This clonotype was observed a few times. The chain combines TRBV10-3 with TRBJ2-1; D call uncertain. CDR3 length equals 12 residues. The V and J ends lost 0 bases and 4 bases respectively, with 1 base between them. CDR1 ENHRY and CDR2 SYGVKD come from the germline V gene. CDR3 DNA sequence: TGTGCCATCAGTGAGTCTTACAATGAGCAGTTCTTC. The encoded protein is CAISESYNEQFF.

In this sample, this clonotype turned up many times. This CDR3 is CASSLGGTGKQYF. The CDR3 region has the DNA TGTGCCAGCAGTCTAGGGGGGACAGGCAAGCAGTACTTC. This chain connects TRBV3-1 to TRBJ2-7, with 8 positions matching TRBD1. The CDR3 consists of 13 residues. Looked up from germline, CDR1 is LGHDT and CDR2 is YNNKEL (reference sequence). J was trimmed by 8 bases and V by 6 bases; bases with no gene match: 9.

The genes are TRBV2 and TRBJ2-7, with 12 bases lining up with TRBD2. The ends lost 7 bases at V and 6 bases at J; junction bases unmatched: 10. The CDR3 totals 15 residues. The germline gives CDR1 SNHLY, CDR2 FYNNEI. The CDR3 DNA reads TGTGCCAGCACGAGGACTAGCGGGATCGTTTCCGAGCAGTACTTC. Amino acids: CASTRTSGIVSEQYF.

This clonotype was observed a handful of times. The CDR3 here is CSARVTDTQYF. The CDR3 DNA reads as TGCAGTGCTAGGGTGACAGATACGCAGTATTTT. The chain combines TRBV20-1 with TRBJ2-3; D gene ambiguous. In germline, CDR1 is DFQATT, CDR2 SNEGSKA (reference sequence). The CDR3 consists of 11 residues. V shed 3 bases and J shed 3 bases, with 4 bases lying between them.